This T cell receptor (beta chain) was captured in a study of blood T cell repertoires in COVID-19. Overall study context: PBMCs, B-cell-depleted T cells, or T cells provided the cDNA or gDNA that made up the material.

This clone was seen more than once but under ten times. Only in-frame clones appear in the TCRdb table, and some are missing; sequencing was by immunoSEQ multiplex PCR. The sample contains about 64,000 clones, approximately 84% of which appear only once. Looked up from germline, CDR1 is MDHEN and CDR2 is SYDVKM. This CDR3 contains 17 residues. Trimming removed 4 bases from V and 3 bases from J, with 22 bases in between. Sequenced: peripheral blood. The clonotype was recovered from a man in his fifties or sixties with active COVID-19. The genes are TRBV28 and TRBJ2-7, with a tentative D call TRBD1 (5 bases). Written as DNA, the CDR3 is TGTGCCAGCAGTTCTCCCAGCCGACAGCGCTATAGCTACGAGCAGTACTTC. It codes for CASSSPSRQRYSYEQYF. Drawing the rest from reference TRBV28 and TRBJ2-7, the complete variable domain is DVKVTQSSRYLVKRTGEKVFLECVQDMDHENMFWYRQDPGLGLRLIYFSYDVKMKEKGDIPEGYSVSREKKERFSLILESASTNQTSMYLCASSSPSRQRYSYEQYFGPGTRLTVT.